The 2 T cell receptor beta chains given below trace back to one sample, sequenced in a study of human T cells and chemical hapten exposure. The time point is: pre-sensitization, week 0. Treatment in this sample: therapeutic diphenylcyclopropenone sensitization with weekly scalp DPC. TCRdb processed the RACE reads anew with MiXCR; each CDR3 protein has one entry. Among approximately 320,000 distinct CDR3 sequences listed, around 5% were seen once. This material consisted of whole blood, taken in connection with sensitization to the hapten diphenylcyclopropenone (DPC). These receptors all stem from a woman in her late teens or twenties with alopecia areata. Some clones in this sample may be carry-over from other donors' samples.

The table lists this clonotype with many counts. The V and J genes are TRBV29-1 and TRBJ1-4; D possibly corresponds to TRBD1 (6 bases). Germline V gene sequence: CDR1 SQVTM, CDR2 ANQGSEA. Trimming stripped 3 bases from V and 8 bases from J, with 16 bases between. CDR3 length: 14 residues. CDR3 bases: TGCAGCGTTGATACAGGGCGCTATGGGGAAAAACTGTTTTTT. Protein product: CSVDTGRYGEKLFF.

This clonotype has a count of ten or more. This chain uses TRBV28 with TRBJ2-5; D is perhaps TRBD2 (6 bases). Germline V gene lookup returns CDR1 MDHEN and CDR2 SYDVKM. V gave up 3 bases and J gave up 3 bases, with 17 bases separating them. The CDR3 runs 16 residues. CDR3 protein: CASSFVTSLLKETQYF. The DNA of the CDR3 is TGTGCCAGCAGTTTCGTTACTAGCCTCCTGAAAGAGACCCAGTACTTC.